The source of this T cell receptor beta chain is a study of control samples from healthy donors and cancer patients. CDR3 size: 9 residues. Between the trimmed V and J ends, which lost 8 bases and 8 bases, there was a span of 9 bases. Germline V CDR1 and CDR2: GTSNPN, SVGIG (reference sequence). Measured with immunoSEQ multiplex PCR; TCRdb has only the in-frame clones, and not every one. The sample has some 130,000 clones, approximately 86% seen once. The specimen was blood. V gene TRBV30 combines with J gene TRBJ1-2, with D uncertain. The receptor was isolated from a woman aged 30 to 39 in good health. The CDR3 DNA follows: TGTGCCGCCAACCGGGGCTACACCTTC. As protein: CAANRGYTF.